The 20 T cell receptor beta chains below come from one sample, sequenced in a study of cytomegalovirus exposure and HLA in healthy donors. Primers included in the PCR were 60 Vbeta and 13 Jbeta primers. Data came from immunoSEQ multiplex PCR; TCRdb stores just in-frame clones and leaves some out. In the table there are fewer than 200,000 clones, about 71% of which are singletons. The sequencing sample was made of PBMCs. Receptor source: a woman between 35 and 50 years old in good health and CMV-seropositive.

The CDR3 region is CASSLGTGFSYEQYF. CDR3 coding DNA: TGTGCCAGCAGCTTAGGTACAGGGTTCTCGTACGAGCAGTACTTC. The genes are TRBV13 and TRBJ2-7, with D possibly being TRBD1 (6 bases). Germline CDR1 PRHDT, CDR2 FYEKMQ (reference sequence). This CDR3 is 15 amino acids long. V lost 0 bases to trimming and J lost 4 bases, with 13 bases between them.

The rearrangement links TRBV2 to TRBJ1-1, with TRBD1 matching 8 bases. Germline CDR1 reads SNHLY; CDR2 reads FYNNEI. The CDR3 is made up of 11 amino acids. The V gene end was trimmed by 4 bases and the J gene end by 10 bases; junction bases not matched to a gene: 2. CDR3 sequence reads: CASSAQGVAFF. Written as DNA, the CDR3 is TGTGCCAGCAGTGCACAGGGGGTAGCTTTCTTT.

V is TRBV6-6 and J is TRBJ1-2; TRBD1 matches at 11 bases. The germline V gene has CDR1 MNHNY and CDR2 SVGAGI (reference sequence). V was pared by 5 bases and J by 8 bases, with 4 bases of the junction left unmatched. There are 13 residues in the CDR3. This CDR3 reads CASSRDRGGGYTF. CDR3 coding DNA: TGTGCCAGCAGTAGGGACAGGGGGGGCGGCTACACCTTC.

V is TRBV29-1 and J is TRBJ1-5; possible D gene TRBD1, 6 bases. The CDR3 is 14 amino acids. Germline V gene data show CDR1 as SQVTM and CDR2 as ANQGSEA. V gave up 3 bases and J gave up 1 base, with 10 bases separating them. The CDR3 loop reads CSVDGQGSNQPQHF. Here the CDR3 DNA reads TGCAGCGTTGACGGGCAGGGGAGCAATCAGCCCCAGCATTTT.

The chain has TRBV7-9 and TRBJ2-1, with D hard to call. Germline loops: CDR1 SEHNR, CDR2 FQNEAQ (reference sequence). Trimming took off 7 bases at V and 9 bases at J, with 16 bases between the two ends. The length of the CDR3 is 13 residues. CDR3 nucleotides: TGTGCCAGCACAGGTGACGTGTTGAGTGAGCAGTTCTTC. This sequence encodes CASTGDVLSEQFF. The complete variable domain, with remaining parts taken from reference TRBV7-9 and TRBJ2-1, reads DTGVSQNPRHKITKRGQNVTFRCDPISEHNRLYWYRQTLGQGPEFLTYFQNEAQLEKSRLLSDRFSAERPKGSFSTLEIQRTEQGDSAMYLCASTGDVLSEQFFGPGTRLTVL.

The CDR3 DNA sequence: TGTGCCAGCAGCTTGATGGCGGGGGCCGCCTACAATGAGCAGTTCTTC. Its translation is CASSLMAGAAYNEQFF. The chain couples TRBV5-5 to TRBJ2-1, with a tentative D call TRBD2 (7 bases). Per germline, CDR1 SGHKS and CDR2 YYEKEE (reference sequence). Trimming removed 1 base from V and 2 bases from J, with 13 bases in between. This CDR3 spans 16 amino acids.

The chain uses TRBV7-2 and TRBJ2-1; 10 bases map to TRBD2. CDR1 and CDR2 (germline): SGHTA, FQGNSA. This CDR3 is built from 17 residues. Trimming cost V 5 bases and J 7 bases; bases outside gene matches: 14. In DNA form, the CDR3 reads TGTGCCAGCAGCCGAAATCCCCTAGCGGGAGAAGGAAATGAGCAGTTCTTC. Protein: CASSRNPLAGEGNEQFF.

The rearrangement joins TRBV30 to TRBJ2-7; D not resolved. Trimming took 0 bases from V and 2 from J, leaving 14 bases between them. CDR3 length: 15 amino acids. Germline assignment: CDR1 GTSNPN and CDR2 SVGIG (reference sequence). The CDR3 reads CAWSVPSYLPYEQYF. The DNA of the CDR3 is TGTGCCTGGAGTGTTCCCTCGTATCTCCCCTACGAGCAGTACTTC.

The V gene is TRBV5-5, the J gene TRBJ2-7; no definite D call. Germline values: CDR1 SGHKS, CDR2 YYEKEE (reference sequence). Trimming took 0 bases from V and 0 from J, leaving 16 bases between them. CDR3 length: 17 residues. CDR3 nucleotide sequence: TGTGCCAGCAGCTTGGTTATGCAGCAGGCCAACTCCTACGAGCAGTACTTC. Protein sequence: CASSLVMQQANSYEQYF. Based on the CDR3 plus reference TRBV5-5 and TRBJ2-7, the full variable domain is DAGVTQSPTHLIKTRGQQVTLRCSPISGHKSVSWYQQVLGQGPQFIFQYYEKEERGRGNFPDRFSARQFPNYSSELNVNALLLGDSALYLCASSLVMQQANSYEQYFGPGTRLTVT.

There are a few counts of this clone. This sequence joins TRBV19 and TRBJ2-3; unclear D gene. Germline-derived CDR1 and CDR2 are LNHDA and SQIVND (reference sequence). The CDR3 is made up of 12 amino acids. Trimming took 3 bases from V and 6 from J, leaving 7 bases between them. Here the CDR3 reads CASSITWDTQYF. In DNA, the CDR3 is TGTGCCAGTAGTATCACTTGGGATACGCAGTATTTT.

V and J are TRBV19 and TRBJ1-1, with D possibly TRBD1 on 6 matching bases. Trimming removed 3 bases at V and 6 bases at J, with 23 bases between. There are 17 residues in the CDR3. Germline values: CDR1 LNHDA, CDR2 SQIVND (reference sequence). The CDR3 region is CASSIAFGGQLIPEAFF. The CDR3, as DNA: TGTGCCAGTAGTATTGCTTTTGGGGGACAATTGATCCCTGAAGCTTTCTTT.

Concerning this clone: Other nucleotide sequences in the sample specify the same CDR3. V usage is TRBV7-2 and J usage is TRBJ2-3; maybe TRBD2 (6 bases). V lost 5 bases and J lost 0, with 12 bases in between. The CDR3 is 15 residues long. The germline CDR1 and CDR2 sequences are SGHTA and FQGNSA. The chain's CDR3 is CASSPGTSSTDTQYF. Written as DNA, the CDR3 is TGTGCCAGCAGCCCCGGGACTTCCAGCACAGATACGCAGTATTTT.

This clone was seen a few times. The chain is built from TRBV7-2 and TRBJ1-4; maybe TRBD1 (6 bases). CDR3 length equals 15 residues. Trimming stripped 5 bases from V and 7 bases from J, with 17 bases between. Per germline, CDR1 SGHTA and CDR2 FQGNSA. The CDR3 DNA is TGTGCCAGCAGCGTACTGACAGGAGTAGGTGAAAAACTGTTTTTT. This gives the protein CASSVLTGVGEKLFF.

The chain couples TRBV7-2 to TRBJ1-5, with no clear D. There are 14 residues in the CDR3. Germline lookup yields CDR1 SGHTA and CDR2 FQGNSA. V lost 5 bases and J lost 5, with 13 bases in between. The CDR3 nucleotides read TGTGCCAGCAGCCGTAACCCGAGGGATCAGCCCCAGCATTTT. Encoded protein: CASSRNPRDQPQHF.

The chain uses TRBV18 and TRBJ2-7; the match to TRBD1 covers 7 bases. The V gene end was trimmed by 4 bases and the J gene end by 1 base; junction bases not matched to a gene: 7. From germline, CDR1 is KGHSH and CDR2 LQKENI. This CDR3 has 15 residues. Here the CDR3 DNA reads TGTGCCAGCTCACGGGGGACAGCATCTTCCTACGAGCAGTACTTC. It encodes CASSRGTASSYEQYF.

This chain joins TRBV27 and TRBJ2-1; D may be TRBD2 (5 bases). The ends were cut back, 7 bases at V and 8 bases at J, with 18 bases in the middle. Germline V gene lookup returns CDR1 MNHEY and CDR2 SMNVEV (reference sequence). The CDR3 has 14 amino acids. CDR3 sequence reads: CASKHLTTLDEQFF. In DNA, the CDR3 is TGTGCCAGCAAACACTTGACTACTTTGGATGAGCAGTTCTTC.

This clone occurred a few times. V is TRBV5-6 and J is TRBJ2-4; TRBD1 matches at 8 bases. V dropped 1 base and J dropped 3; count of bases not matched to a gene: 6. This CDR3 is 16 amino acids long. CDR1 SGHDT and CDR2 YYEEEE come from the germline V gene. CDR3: CASSLSGGWGKNIQYF. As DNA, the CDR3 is TGTGCCAGCAGCTTGTCAGGGGGCTGGGGCAAAAACATTCAGTACTTC.

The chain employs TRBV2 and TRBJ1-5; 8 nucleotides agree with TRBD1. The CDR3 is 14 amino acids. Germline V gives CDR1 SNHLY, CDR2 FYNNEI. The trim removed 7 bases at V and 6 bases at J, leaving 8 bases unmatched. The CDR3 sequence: CASTPDRETQPQHF. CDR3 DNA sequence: TGTGCCAGCACCCCGGACAGGGAGACTCAGCCCCAGCATTTT.

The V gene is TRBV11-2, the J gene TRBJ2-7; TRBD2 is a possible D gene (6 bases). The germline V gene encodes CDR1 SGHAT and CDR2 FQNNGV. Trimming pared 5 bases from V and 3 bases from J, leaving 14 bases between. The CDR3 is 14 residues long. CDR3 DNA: TGTGCCAGCAGCCTCGGAGGGAATAACTACGAGCAGTACTTC. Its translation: CASSLGGNNYEQYF.

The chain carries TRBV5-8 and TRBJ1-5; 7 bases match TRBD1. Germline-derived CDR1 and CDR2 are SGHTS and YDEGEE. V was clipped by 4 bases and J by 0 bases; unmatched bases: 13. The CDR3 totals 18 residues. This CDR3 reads CASSPNLGTAYSNQPQHF. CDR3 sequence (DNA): TGTGCCAGCAGCCCGAACCTCGGGACAGCCTATAGCAATCAGCCCCAGCATTTT.